The clone carrying this T cell receptor beta chain was counted once. This CDR3 has 14 residues. V was shortened by 3 bases and J by 6 bases, with 16 bases between the two germline ends. Germline lookup yields CDR1 DFQATT and CDR2 SNEGSKA (reference sequence). These data are taken from a study of blood T cell repertoires in COVID-19. Study summary: Samples of COVID-19 (acute and convalescent) were obtained from the United States, Italy and Spain. From T cells, B-cell-depleted T cells, or PBMCs came the material, which was cDNA or gDNA.

In the original workflow: Estimation of nucleated cell counts was performed using reference gene primer amplification. The assay was immunoSEQ multiplex PCR, and TCRdb's table has in-frame clones only and misses some. The V and J calls and clone size were taken over from that table, and D and trimming were inferred from the DNA. The table lists around 200,000 clones, 86% of them singletons. Sample: peripheral blood. This rearrangement joins TRBV20-1 to TRBJ2-3, with D perhaps matching TRBD1 (5 bases). The clonotype originates from a man between 70 and 80 years old with active or convalescent COVID-19. The CDR3 here is CSASRTRKTDTQYF. Here the CDR3 DNA reads TGCAGTGCTAGTAGGACAAGGAAGACGGATACGCAGTATTTT.